This T cell receptor (beta chain) was recorded in a study of blood T cell repertoires in COVID-19. Between the trimmed V and J ends, which lost 8 bases and 2 bases, there was a span of 14 bases. The germline V gene has CDR1 SEHNR and CDR2 FQNEAQ (reference sequence). This CDR3 has 14 residues. Clones were sequenced by immunoSEQ multiplex PCR, and TCRdb holds only the in-frame ones, with some missing. In the table there are about 240,000 clones, about nine tenths of which are singletons. V usage is TRBV7-9 and J usage is TRBJ2-3; D is perhaps TRBD1 or TRBD2 (6 bases each). The sequence came from a man aged 55 to 70 who had recovered from COVID-19. The sample taken for sequencing was peripheral blood. The CDR3 sequence: CASARGGYTDTQYF. The CDR3 nucleotides read TGTGCCAGCGCCAGGGGAGGATACACAGATACGCAGTATTTT.